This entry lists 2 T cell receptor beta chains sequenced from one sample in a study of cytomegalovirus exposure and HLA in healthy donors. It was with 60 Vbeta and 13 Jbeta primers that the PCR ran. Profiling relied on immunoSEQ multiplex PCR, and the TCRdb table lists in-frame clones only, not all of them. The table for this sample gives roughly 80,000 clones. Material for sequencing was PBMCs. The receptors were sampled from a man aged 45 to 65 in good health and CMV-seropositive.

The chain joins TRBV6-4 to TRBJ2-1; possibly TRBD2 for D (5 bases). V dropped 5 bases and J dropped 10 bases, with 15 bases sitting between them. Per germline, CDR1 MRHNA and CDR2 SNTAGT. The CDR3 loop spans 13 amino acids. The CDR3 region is CASSPGREQEQFF. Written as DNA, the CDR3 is TGTGCCAGCAGTCCCGGTCGGGAACAGGAGCAGTTCTTC.

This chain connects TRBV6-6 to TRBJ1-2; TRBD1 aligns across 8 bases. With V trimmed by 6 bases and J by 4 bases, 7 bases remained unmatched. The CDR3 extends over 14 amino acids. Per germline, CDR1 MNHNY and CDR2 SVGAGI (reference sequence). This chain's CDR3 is CASRAPGGGYGYTF. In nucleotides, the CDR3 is TGTGCCAGCAGGGCCCCAGGGGGCGGCTATGGCTACACCTTC.